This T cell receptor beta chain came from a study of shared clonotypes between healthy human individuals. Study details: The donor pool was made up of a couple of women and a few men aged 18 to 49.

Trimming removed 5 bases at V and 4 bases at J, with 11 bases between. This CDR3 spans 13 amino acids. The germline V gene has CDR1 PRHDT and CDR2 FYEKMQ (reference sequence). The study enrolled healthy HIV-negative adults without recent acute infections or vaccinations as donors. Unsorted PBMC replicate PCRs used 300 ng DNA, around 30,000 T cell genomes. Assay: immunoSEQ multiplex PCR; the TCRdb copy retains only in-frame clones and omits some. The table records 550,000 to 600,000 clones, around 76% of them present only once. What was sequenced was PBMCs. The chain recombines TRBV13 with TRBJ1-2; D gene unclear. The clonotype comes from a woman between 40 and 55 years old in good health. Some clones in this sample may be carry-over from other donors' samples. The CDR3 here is CASSPTVTYGYTF. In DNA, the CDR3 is TGTGCCAGCAGCCCCACAGTGACCTATGGCTACACCTTC.